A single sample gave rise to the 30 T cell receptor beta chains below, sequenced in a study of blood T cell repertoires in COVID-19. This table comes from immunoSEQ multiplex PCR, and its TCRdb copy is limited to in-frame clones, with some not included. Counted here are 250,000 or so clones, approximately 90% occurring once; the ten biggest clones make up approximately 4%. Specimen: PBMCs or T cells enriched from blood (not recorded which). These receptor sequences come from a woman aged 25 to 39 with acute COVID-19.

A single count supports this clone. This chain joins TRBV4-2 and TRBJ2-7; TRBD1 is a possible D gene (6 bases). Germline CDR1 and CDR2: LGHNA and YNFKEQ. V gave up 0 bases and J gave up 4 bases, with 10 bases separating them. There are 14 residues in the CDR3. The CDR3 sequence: CASSQDGQGYEQYF. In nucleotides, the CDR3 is TGTGCCAGCAGCCAAGATGGGCAGGGGTACGAGCAGTACTTC.

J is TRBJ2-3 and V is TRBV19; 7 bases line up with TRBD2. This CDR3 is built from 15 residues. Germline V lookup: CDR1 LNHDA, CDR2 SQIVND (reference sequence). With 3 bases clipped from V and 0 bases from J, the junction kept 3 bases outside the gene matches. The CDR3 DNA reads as TGTGCCAGTAGTATCCTAGCGGTTAGCACAGATACGCAGTATTTT. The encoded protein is CASSILAVSTDTQYF.

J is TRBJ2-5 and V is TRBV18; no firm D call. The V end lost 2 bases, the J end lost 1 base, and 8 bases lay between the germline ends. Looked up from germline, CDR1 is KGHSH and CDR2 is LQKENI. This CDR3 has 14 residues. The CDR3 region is CASSPEVAQETQYF. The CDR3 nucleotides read TGTGCCAGCTCACCAGAAGTGGCCCAAGAGACCCAGTACTTC. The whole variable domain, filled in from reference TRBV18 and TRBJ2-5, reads NAGVMQNPRHLVRRRGQEARLRCSPMKGHSHVYWYRQLPEEGLKFMVYLQKENIIDESGMPKERFSAEFPKEGPSILRIQQVVRGDSAAYFCASSPEVAQETQYFGPGTRLLVL.

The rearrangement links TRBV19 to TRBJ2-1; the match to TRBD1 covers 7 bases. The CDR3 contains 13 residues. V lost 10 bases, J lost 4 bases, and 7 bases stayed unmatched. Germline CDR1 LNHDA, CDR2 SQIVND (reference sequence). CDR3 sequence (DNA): TGTGCCACCGCCCGGGACAGTTACAATGAGCAGTTCTTC. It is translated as CATARDSYNEQFF. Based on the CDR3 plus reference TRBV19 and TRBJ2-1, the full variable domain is DGGITQSPKYLFRKEGQNVTLSCEQNLNHDAMYWYRQDPGQGLRLIYYSQIVNDFQKGDIAEGYSVSREKKESFPLTVTSAQKNPTAFYLCATARDSYNEQFFGPGTRLTVL.

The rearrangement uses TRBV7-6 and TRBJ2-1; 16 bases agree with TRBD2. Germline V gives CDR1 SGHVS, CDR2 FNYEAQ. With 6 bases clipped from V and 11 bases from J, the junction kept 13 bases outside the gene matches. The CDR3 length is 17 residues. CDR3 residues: CASRSSGTSGRASQQFF. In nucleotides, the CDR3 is TGTGCCAGCAGAAGCTCCGGGACTAGCGGGAGGGCGTCGCAGCAGTTCTTC.

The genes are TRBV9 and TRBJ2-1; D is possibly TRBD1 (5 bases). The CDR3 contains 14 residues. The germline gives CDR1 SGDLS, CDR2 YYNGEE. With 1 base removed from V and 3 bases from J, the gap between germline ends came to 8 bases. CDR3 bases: TGTGCCAGCAGCGTAAACAGGTTCTACAATGAGCAGTTCTTC. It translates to CASSVNRFYNEQFF.

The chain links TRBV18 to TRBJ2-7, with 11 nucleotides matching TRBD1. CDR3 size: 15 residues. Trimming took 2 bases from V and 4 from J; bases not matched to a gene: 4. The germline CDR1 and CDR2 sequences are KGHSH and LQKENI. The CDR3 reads CASSPGQGARYEQYF. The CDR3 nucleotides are TGTGCCAGCTCACCAGGACAGGGGGCACGGTACGAGCAGTACTTC. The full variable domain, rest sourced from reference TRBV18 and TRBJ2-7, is NAGVMQNPRHLVRRRGQEARLRCSPMKGHSHVYWYRQLPEEGLKFMVYLQKENIIDESGMPKERFSAEFPKEGPSILRIQQVVRGDSAAYFCASSPGQGARYEQYFGPGTRLTVT.

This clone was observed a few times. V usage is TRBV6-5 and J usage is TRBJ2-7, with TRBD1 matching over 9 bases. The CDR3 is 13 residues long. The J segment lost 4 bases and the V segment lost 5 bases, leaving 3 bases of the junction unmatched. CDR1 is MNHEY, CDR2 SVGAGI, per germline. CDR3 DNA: TGTGCCAGCAGTCGGGACAGGGCTTACGAGCAGTACTTC. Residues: CASSRDRAYEQYF.

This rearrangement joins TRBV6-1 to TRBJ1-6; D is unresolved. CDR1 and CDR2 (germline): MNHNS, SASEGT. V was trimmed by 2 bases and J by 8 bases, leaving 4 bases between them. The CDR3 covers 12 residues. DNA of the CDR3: TGTGCCAGCAGTGAACTAGATTCACCCCTCCACTTT. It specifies CASSELDSPLHF.

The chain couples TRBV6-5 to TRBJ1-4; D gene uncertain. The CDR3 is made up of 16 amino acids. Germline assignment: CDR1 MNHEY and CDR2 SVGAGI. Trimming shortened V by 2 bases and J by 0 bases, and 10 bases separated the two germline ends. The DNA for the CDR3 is TGTGCCAGCAGTTACCTTTCAGGTGCAACTAATGAAAAACTGTTTTTT. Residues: CASSYLSGATNEKLFF.

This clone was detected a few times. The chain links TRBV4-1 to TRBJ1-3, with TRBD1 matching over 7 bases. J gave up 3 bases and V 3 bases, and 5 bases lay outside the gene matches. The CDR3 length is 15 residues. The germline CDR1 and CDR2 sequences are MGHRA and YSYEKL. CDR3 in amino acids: CASSQTGIVGNTIYF. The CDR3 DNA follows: TGCGCCAGCAGCCAGACAGGGATTGTTGGAAACACCATATATTTT.

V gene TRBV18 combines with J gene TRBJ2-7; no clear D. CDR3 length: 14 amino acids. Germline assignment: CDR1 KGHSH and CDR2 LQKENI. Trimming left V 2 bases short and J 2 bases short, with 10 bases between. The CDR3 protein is CASSPTGRTYEQYF. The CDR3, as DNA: TGTGCCAGCTCACCAACGGGTCGAACCTACGAGCAGTACTTC.

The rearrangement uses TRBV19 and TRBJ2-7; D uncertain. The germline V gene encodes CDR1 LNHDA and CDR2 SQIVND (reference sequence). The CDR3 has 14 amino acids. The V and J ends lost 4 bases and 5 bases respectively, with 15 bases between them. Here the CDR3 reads CASSTLRIADEQYF. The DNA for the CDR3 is TGTGCCAGTAGTACTCTAAGGATTGCGGACGAGCAGTACTTC.

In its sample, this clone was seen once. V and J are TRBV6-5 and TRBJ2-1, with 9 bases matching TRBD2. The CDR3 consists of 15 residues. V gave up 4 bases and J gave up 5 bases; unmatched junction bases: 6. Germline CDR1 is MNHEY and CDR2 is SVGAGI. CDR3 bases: TGTGCCAGCAGTTTCGTAGCGGGAGTGAACAATGAGCAGTTCTTC. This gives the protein CASSFVAGVNNEQFF.

CDR3 coding DNA: TGTGCCAGCAGCAAAGGACAGGTAGCCAAAAACATTCAGTACTTC. Translating it yields CASSKGQVAKNIQYF. This chain uses TRBV21-1 with TRBJ2-4; TRBD1, the D gene given by the table, was not confirmed from the DNA. TRBV21-1 is reported as a pseudogene. The CDR3 spans 15 residues.

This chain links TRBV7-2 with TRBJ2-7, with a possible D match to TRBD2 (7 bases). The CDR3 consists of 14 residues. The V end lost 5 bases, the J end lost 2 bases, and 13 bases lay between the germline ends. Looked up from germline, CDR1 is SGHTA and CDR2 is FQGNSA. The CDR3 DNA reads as TGTGCCAGCAGCCCTCAAGGGGGGGCCTACGAGCAGTACTTC. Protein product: CASSPQGGAYEQYF.

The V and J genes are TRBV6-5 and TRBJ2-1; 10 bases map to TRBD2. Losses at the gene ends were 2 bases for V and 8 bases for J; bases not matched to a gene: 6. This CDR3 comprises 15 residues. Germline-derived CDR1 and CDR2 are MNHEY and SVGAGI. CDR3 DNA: TGTGCCAGCAGTTACCTCACTAGCGGGAACCATGAGCAGTTCTTC. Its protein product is CASSYLTSGNHEQFF.

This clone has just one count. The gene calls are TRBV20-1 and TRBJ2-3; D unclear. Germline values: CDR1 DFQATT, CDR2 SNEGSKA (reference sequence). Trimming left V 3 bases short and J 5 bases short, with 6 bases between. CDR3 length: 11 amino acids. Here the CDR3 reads CSARREDTQYF. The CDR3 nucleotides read TGCAGTGCTAGGCGTGAAGATACGCAGTATTTT.

CDR3 DNA: TGTGCCATCAGTGATATAACGGGGGGAGCAGGAAACACCATATATTTT. Translation: CAISDITGGAGNTIYF. The chain recombines TRBV10-3 with TRBJ1-3; D might be TRBD1 (5 bases). The CDR3 consists of 16 residues. Trimming took 3 bases from V and 4 from J, leaving 16 bases between them. Germline lookup yields CDR1 ENHRY and CDR2 SYGVKD.

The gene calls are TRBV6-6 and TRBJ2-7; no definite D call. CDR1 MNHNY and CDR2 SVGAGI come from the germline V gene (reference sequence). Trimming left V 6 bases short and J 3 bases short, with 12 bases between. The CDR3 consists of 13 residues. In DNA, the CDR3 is TGTGCCAGCAGGGCGGCGACCTACTACGAGCAGTACTTC. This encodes CASRAATYYEQYF.

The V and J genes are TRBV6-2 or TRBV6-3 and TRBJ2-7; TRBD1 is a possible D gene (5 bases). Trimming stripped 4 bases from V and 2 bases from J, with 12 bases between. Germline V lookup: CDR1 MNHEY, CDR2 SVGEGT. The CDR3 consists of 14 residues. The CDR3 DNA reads TGTGCCAGCAGTTCTAGTGGGGCTCCCTACGAGCAGTACTTC. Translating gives CASSSSGAPYEQYF.

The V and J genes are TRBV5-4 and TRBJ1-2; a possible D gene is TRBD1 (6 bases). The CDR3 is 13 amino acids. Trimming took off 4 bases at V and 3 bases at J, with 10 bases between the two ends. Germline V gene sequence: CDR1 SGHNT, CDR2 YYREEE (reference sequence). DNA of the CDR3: TGTGCCAGCAGCGTGGACAGCCACTATGGCTACACCTTC. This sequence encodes CASSVDSHYGYTF.

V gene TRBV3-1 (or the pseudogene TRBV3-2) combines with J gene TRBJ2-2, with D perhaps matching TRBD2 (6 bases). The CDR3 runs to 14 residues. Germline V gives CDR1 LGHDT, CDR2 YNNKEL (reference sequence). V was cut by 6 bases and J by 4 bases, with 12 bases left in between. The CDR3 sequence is CASSPRGFTGELFF. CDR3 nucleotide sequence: TGTGCCAGCAGTCCTCGGGGGTTCACCGGGGAGCTGTTTTTT.

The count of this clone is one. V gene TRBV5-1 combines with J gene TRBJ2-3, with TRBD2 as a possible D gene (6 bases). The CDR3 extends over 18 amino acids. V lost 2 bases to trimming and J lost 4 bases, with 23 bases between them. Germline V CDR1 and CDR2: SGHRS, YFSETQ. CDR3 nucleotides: TGCGCCAGCAGCTTTTTACGGGGGAGCGGAGAGATCCCAGATACGCAGTATTTT. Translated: CASSFLRGSGEIPDTQYF.

CDR3 protein: CASSQGQGAAEAFF. In DNA form, the CDR3 reads TGTGCCAGCAGCCAAGGACAGGGCGCTGCTGAAGCTTTCTTT. V usage is TRBV3-1 (or the pseudogene TRBV3-2) and J usage is TRBJ1-1; TRBD1 matches at 7 bases. CDR3 length equals 14 residues. Germline lookup yields CDR1 LGHDT and CDR2 YNNKEL (reference sequence). V shed 1 base, J shed 6 bases, and the junction held 5 bases outside the gene matches.

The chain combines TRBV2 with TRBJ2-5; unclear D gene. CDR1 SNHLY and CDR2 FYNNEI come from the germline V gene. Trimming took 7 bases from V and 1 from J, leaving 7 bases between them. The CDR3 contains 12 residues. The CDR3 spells CASTQIQETQYF. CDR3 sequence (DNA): TGTGCCAGCACACAGATCCAAGAGACCCAGTACTTC.

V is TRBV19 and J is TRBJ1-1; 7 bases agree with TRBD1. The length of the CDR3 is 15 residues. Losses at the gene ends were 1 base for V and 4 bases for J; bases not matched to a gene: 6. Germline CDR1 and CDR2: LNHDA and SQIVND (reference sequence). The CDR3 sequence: CASSIGDDRATEAFF. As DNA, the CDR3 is TGTGCCAGTAGTATAGGCGATGACAGGGCCACTGAAGCTTTCTTT.

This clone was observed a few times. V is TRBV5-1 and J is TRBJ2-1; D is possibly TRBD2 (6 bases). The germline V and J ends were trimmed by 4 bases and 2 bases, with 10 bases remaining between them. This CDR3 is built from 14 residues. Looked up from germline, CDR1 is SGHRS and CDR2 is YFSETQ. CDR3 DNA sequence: TGCGCCAGCAGCACCTCGGGGGCCTACAATGAGCAGTTCTTC. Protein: CASSTSGAYNEQFF.

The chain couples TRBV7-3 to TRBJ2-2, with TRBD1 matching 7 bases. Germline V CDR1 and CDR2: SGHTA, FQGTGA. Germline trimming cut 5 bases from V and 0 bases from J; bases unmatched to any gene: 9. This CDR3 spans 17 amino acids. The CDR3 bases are TGTGCCAGCAGCCTAATGGGGGACAGAACGAACACCGGGGAGCTGTTTTTT. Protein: CASSLMGDRTNTGELFF.

The CDR3 sequence: CSARVLEQFF. The CDR3 nucleotides are TGCAGTGCTAGAGTCTTAGAGCAGTTCTTC. The chain uses TRBV20-1 and TRBJ2-1; unclear D gene. Germline lookup yields CDR1 DFQATT and CDR2 SNEGSKA (reference sequence). The CDR3 is 10 residues long. V dropped 1 base and J dropped 10 bases, with 5 bases sitting between them.